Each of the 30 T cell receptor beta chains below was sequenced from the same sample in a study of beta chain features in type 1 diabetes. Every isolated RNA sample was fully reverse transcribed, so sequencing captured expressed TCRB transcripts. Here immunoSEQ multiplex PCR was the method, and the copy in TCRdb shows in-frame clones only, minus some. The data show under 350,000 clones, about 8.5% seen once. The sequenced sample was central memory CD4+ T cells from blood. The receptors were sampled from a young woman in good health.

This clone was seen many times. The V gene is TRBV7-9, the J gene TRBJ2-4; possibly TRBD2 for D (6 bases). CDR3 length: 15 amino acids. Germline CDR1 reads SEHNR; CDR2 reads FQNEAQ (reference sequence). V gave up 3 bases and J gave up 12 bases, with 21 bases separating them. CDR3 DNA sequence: TGTGCCAGCAGCTTGTTAGCGTCGGGGGACCGATATCAGTACTTC. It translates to CASSLLASGDRYQYF.

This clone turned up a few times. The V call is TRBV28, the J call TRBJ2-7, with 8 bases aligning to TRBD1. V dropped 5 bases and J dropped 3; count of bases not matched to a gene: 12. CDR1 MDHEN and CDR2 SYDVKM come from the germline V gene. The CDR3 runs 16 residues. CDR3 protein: CASSANLGQGFYEQYV. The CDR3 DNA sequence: TGTGCCAGCAGTGCCAATCTCGGACAGGGCTTCTACGAGCAGTACGTC.

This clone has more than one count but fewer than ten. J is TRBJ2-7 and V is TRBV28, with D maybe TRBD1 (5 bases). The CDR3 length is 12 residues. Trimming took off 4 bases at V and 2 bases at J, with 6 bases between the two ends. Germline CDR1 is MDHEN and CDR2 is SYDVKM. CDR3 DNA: TGTGCCAGCAGTTCAGGGCCCTACGAGCAGTACGTC. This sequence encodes CASSSGPYEQYV.

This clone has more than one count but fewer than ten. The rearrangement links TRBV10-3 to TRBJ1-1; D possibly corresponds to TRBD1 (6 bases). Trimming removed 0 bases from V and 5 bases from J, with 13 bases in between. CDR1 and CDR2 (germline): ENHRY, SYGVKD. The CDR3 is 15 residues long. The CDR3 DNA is TGTGCCATCAGTGAGTCGGGGCAGGGGAATACTGAAGCTTTCTTT. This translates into CAISESGQGNTEAFF.

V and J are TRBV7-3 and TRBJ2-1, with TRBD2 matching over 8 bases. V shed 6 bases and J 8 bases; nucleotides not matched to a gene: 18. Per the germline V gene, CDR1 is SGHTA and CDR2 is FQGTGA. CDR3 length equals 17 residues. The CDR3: CASRPELLAEKKDEQFF. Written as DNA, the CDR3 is TGTGCCAGCAGACCCGAACTACTAGCGGAAAAAAAGGATGAGCAGTTCTTC.

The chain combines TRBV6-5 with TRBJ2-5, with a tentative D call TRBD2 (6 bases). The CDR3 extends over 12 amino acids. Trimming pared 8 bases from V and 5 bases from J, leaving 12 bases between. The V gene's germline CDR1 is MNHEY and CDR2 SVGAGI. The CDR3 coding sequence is TGTGCCAGCGCCGCGGCGGGGGAGACCCAGTACTTC. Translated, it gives CASAAAGETQYF.

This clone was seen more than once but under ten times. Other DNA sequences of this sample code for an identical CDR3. CDR3 sequence reads: CASRGQMNTEAFF. DNA for the CDR3: TGTGCCAGCAGAGGACAGATGAACACTGAAGCTTTCTTT. The rearrangement uses TRBV6-5 and TRBJ1-1, with D perhaps TRBD1 (6 bases). Germline lookup yields CDR1 MNHEY and CDR2 SVGAGI. The CDR3 has 13 residues. V shed 6 bases and J shed 0 bases, with 8 bases lying between them.

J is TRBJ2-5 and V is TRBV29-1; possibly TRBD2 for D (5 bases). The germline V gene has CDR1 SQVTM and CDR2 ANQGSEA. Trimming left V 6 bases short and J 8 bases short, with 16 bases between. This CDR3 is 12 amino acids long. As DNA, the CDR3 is TGCAGCGTCGAATTTTCCCGGGATACCCAGTACTTC. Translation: CSVEFSRDTQYF.

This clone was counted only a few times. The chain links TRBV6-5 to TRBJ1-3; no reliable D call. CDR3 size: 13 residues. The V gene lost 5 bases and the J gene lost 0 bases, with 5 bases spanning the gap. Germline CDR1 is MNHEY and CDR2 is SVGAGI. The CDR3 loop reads CASSTRSGNTIYF. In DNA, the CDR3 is TGTGCCAGCAGTACCCGCTCTGGAAACACCATATATTTT.

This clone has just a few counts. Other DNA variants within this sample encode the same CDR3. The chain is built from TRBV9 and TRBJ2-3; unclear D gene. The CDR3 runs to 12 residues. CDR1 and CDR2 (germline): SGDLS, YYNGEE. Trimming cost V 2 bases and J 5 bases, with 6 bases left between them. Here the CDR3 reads CASSVPRDTQYF. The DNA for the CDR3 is TGTGCCAGCAGCGTGCCCCGAGATACGCAGTATTTT.

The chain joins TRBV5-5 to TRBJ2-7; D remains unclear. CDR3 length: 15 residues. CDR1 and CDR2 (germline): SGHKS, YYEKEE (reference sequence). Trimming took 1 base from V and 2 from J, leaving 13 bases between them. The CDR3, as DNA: TGTGCCAGCAGCTTGCAGGTGTCAGCTGCCTACGAGCAGTACGTC. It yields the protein CASSLQVSAAYEQYV.

The CDR3 region has the DNA TGTGCCAGCAGCGGAAGCGGGAGCGGGAACAATGAGCAGTTCTTC. Its translation is CASSGSGSGNNEQFF. The genes are TRBV9 and TRBJ2-1; 8 nucleotides align to TRBD2. Trimming at V came to 3 bases and at J to 5 bases, leaving 7 bases not matched to a gene. The germline V gene encodes CDR1 SGDLS and CDR2 YYNGEE. CDR3 length equals 15 residues.

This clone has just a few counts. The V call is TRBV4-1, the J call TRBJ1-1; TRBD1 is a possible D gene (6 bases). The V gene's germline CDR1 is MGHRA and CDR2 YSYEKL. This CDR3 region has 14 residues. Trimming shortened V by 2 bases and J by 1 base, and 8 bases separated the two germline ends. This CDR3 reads CASSQQGKNTEAFF. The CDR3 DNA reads TGCGCCAGCAGCCAACAGGGGAAGAACACTGAAGCTTTCTTT.

The DNA for the CDR3 is TGTGCCAGCAGCTTGGTCCCTGACCCGGAGGTGGCCCAGTACTTC. Residues: CASSLVPDPEVAQYF. This chain connects TRBV5-6 to TRBJ2-5; D perhaps matches TRBD2 (5 bases). Germline V gives CDR1 SGHDT, CDR2 YYEEEE. Trimming cost V 0 bases and J 9 bases, with 18 bases left between them. The CDR3 spans 15 residues.

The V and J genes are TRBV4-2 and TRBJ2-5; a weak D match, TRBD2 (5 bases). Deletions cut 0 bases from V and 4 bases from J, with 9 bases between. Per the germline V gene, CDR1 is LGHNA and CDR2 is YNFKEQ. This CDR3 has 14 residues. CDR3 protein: CASSQELVGETQYF. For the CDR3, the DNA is TGTGCCAGCAGCCAAGAACTAGTTGGAGAGACCCAGTACTTC.

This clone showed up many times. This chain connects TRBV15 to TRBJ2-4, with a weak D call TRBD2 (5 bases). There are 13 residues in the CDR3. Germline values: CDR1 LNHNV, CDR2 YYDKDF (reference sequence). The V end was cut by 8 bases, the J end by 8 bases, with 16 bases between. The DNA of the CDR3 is TGTGCCACCTGGGAGTATAGGCAGGACATTCAGTACTTC. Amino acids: CATWEYRQDIQYF. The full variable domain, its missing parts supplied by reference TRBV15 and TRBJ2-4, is DAMVIQNPRYQVTQFGKPVTLSCSQTLNHNVMYWYQQKSSQAPKLLFHYYDKDFNNEADTPDNFQSRRPNTSFCFLDIRSPGLGDTAMYLCATWEYRQDIQYFGAGTRLSVL.

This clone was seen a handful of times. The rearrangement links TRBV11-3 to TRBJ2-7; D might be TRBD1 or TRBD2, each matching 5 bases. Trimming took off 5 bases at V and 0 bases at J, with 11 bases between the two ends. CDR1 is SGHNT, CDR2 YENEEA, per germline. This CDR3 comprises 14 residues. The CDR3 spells CASSRGPYSYEQYF. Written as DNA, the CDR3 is TGTGCCAGCAGCCGGGGACCGTACTCCTACGAGCAGTACTTC. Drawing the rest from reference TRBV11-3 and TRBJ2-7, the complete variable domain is EAGVVQSPRYKIIEKKQPVAFWCNPISGHNTLYWYLQNLGQGPELLIRYENEEAVDDSQLPKDRFSAERLKGVDSTLKIQPAELGDSAVYLCASSRGPYSYEQYFGPGTRLTVT.

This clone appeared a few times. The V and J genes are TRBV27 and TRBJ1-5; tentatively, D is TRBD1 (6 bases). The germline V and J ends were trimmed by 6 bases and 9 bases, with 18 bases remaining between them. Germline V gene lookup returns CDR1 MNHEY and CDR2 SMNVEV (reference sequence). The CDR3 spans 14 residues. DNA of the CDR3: TGTGCCAGCAGCCCAGGGGCATCCAGTCTGCCCCAGCATTTT. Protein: CASSPGASSLPQHF.

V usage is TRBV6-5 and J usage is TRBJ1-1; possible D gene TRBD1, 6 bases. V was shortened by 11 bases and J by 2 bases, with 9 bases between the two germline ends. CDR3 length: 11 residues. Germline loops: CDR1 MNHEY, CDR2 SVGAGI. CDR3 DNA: TGTGCCGCAGGGGTTAACACTGAAGCTTTCTTT. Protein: CAAGVNTEAFF.

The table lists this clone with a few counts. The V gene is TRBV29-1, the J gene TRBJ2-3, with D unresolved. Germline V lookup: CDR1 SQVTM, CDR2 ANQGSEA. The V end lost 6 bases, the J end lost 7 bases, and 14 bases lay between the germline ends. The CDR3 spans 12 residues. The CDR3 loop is CSVVTEVYTQYF. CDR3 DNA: TGCAGCGTCGTCACCGAGGTGTATACGCAGTATTTT.

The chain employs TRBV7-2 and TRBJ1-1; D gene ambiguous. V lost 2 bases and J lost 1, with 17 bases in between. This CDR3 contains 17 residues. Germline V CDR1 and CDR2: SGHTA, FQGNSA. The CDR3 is CASSLRVGFGKNTEAFF. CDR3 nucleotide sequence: TGTGCCAGCAGCTTACGGGTGGGGTTTGGAAAGAACACTGAAGCTTTCTTT.

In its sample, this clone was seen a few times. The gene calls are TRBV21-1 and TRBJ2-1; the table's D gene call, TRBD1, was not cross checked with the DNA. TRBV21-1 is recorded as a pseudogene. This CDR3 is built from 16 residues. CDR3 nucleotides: TGTGCCAGCTCTTCCTGGGCCGCAAGTTACAATGTTGAGCAGTTCTTC. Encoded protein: CASSSWAASYNVEQFF.

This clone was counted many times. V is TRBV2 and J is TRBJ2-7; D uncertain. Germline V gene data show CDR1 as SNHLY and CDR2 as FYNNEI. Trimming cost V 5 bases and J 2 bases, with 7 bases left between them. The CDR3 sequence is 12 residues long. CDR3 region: CASSPQAYEQYV. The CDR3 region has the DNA TGTGCCAGCAGTCCCCAAGCCTACGAGCAGTACGTC.

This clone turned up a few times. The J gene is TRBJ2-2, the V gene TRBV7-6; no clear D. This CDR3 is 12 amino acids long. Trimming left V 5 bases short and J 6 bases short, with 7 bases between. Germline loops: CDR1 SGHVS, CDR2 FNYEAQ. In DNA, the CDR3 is TGTGCCAGCAGCAACCCTCCCGGGGAGCTGTTTTTT. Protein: CASSNPPGELFF.

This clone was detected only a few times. CDR3 sequence (DNA): TGCGCCAGCAGCCCCGGTTCCCCATACACTGAAGCTTTCTTT. It codes for CASSPGSPYTEAFF. The chain links TRBV10-2 to TRBJ1-1, with no clear D. Germline V lookup: CDR1 WSHSY, CDR2 SAAADI. The V end was cut by 6 bases, the J end by 3 bases, with 14 bases between. This CDR3 is 14 amino acids long.

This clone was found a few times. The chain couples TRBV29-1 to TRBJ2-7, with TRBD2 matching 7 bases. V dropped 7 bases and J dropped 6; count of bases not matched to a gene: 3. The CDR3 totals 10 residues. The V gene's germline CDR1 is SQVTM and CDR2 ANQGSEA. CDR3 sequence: CSASSGEQYF. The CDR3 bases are TGCAGCGCGTCTAGCGGCGAGCAGTACTTC.

The CDR3 spells CASSQERTGRTYNEQFF. CDR3 nucleotide sequence: TGTGCCAGCAGCCAAGAAAGGACCGGGAGGACCTACAATGAGCAGTTCTTC. The chain employs TRBV4-2 and TRBJ2-1; 7 bases line up with TRBD2. The germline CDR1 and CDR2 sequences are LGHNA and YNFKEQ. This CDR3 is built from 17 residues. The V gene end was trimmed by 0 bases and the J gene end by 2 bases; junction bases not matched to a gene: 7.

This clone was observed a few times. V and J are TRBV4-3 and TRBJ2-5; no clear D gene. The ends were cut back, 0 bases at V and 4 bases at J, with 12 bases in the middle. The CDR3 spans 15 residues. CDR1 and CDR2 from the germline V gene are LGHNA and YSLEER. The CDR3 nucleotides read TGCGCCAGCAGCCAAGATTCGGCGCCCGGAGAGACCCAGTACTTC. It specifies CASSQDSAPGETQYF.

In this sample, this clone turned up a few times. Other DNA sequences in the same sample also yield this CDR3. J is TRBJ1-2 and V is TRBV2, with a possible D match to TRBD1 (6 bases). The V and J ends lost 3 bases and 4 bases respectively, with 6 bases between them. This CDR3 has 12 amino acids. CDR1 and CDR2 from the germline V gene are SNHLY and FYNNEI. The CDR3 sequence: CASSEDSYGYTF. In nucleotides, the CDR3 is TGTGCCAGCAGTGAGGACAGCTATGGCTACACCTTC. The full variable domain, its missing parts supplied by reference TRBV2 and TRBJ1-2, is EPEVTQTPSHQVTQMGQEVILRCVPISNHLYFYWYRQILGQKVEFLVSFYNNEISEKSEIFDDQFSVERPDGSNFTLKIRSTKLEDSAMYFCASSEDSYGYTFGSGTRLTVV.

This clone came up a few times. The CDR3 nucleotides are TGTGCCAGCAGCTCTTACAGGGATGAAAAACTGTTTTTT. Its protein product is CASSSYRDEKLFF. The chain links TRBV7-8 to TRBJ1-4; perhaps TRBD1 as D (6 bases). Germline V gene lookup returns CDR1 SGHVS and CDR2 FQNEAQ. There are 13 residues in the CDR3. V lost 4 bases and J lost 6, with 9 bases in between.